This entry concerns a single TCR beta chain. Clones were sequenced by immunoSEQ multiplex PCR, and TCRdb holds only the in-frame ones, with some missing. The sample includes over 10,000 clones, over 75% of them seen just once. This sample is drawn from a study of sequential checkpoint blockade in melanoma. Study details: Arm A got nivolumab then ipilimumab; arm B the reverse, 1:1.

Treatment noted: randomized to nivolumab then ipilimumab (arm A) or the reverse (arm B). DNA-damaging chemotherapy had not been given to any patient beforehand. The specimen was CD8+ T cells sorted from blood (inferred from file names), collected from a patient given nivolumab and ipilimumab in sequence. The source is a human donor with melanoma.

The CDR3 DNA reads TGTGCCAGTACGACTACTACAATGAGAGAGCAGTTCTTC. As protein: CASTTTTMREQFF. The chain uses TRBV19 and TRBJ2-1; the D gene is possibly TRBD2 (5 bases). Germline-derived CDR1 and CDR2 are LNHDA and SQIVND (reference sequence). This CDR3 spans 13 amino acids. The V gene lost 7 bases and the J gene lost 10 bases, with 17 bases spanning the gap.